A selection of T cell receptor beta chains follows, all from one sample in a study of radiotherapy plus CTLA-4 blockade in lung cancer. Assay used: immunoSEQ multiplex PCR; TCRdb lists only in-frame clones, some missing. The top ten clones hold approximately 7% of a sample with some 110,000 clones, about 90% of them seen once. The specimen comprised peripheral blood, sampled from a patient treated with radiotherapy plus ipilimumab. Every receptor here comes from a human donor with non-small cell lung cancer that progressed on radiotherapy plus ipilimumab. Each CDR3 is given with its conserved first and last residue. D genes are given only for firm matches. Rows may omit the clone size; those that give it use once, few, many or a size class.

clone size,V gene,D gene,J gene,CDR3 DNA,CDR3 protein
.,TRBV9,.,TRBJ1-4,TGTGCCAGCAGCCCCCGAGAGGGGGGAGAAAAACTGTTTTTT,CASSPREGGEKLFF
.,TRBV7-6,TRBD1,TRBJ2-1,TGTGCCAGCAGCTTAAGAGGGGGCGCAGGAAATGAGCAGTTCTTC,CASSLRGGAGNEQFF
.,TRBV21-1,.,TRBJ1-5,TGTGCCAGCAGCAAGACCCCCCCCGGAACAGGGGGATCTAGCAATCGGCCCCAGCATTTT,CASSKTPPGTGGSSNRPQHF
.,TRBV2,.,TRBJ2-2,TGTGCCAGCAGGGTCCAGGCGGTAACCGGGGAGCTGTTTTTT,CASRVQAVTGELFF
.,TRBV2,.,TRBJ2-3,TGTGCCAGCAGCGCCAGGGGAGATACGCAGTATTTT,CASSARGDTQYF
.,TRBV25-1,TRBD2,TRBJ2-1,TGTGCCAGCAGTGGGGCTAGCGGGAGCTCCTACAATGAGCAGTTCTTC,CASSGASGSSYNEQFF
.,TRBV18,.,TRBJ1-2,TGTGCCAGCTCACCACAAGGATTTGGGATAGGGGGCTACACCTTC,CASSPQGFGIGGYTF
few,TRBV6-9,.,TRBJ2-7,TGTGCCAGCAGTTACGGCGGCAGGACCTACGAGCAGTACTTC,CASSYGGRTYEQYF
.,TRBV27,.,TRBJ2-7,TGTGCCAGCAGTTCTGGCACGTTATACTACGAGCAGTACTTC,CASSSGTLYYEQYF
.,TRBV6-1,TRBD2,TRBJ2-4,TGTGCCAGCAGTGGACTTGGACTAGCGGGAGGGGGGGTGAACATTCAGTACTTC,CASSGLGLAGGGVNIQYF
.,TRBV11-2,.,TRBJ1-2,TGTGCCAGCAGCTTAGGAGGAAGGGAGGGAGGCTACACCTTC,CASSLGGREGGYTF
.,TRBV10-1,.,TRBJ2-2,TGCGCCAGCCGGAAGCGGCCTTCCACCGGGGAGCTGTTTTTT,CASRKRPSTGELFF
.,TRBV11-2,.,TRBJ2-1,TGTGCCAGCAGCCCCCAGGTATACAATGAGCAGTTCTTC,CASSPQVYNEQFF
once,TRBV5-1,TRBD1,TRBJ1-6,TGCGCCAGCAGCTCGACAGGGGGCTTCAATTCACCCCTCCACTTT,CASSSTGGFNSPLHF
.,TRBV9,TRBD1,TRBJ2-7,TGTGCCAGCAGCGGGGCCGGACAGGGGCCCTACGCCGCTCCCGAGCAGTACTTC,CASSGAGQGPYAAPEQYF
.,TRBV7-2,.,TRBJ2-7,TGTGCCAGCAGCCCCGTTCCCCACTACGAGCAGTACTTC,CASSPVPHYEQYF
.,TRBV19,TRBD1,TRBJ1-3,TGTGCCAGTAGCCGCTTCGTGACAGGGGCTGGAAACACCATATATTTT,CASSRFVTGAGNTIYF
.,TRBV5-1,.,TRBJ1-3,TGCGCCAGCAGCTTGGTAGACGGTGGAAACACCATATATTTT,CASSLVDGGNTIYF
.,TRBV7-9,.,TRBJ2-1,TGTGCCAGCAGCGTAGTAGCCCCCCAGAATGAGCAGTTCTTC,CASSVVAPQNEQFF
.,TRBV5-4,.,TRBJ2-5,TGTGCCAGCAGCGGTGCGAAGGCGGGACAAGAGACCCAGTACTTC,CASSGAKAGQETQYF
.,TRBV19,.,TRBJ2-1,TGTGCCAGTAGTCTCGGGACTCCCGGGGCGGGTGAGCAGTTCTTC,CASSLGTPGAGEQFF
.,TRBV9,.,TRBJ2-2,TGTGCCAGCAGCGTAGAGCTTTACACCGGGGAGCTGTTTTTT,CASSVELYTGELFF
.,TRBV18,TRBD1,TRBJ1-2,TGTGCCAGCTCACCACTTGACAGGGGGGGCTATGGCTACACCTTC,CASSPLDRGGYGYTF
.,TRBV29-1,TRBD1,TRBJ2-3,TGCAGCGTCCACAGGGGAGATACGCAGTATTTT,CSVHRGDTQYF
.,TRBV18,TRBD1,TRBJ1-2,TGTGCCAGCTCACCAGGGACAGAATTACGCTATGGCTACACCTTC,CASSPGTELRYGYTF
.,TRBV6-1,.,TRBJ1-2,TGTGCCAGCAGTACAACAGGGACTAACTATGGCTACACCTTC,CASSTTGTNYGYTF
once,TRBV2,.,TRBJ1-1,TGTGCCAGCAGTGAATCCCGGAACACTGAAGCTTTCTTT,CASSESRNTEAFF
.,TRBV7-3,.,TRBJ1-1,TGTGCCAGCAGCTTAACGGCGGGGGCTGGGACTGAAGCTTTCTTT,CASSLTAGAGTEAFF
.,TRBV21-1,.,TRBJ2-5,TGTGCCAGCAGCAAAGGGGGGGTTGACCAGTACTTC,CASSKGGVDQYF
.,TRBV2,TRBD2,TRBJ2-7,TGTGCCAGCAGGGTTCTAGCGGGAAGCGACGAGCAGTACTTC,CASRVLAGSDEQYF
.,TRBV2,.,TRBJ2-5,TGTGCCAGCAGTGGAGGAGAGGAAGAGACCCAGTACTTC,CASSGGEEETQYF
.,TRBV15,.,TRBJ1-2,TGTGCCACCAGGACAGCCTCTAACTATGGCTACACCTTC,CATRTASNYGYTF
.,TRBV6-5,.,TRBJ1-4,TGTGCCAGCAGTTACTCGAGTGCAACTAATGAAAAACTGTTTTTT,CASSYSSATNEKLFF
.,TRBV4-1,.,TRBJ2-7,TGCGCCAGCAGCCAGACAGATCGCTCCTACGAGCAGTACTTC,CASSQTDRSYEQYF
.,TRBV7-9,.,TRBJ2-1,TGTGCCCTAACTTGGGGCGGCTTTTTCGATGAGCAGTTCTTC,CALTWGGFFDEQFF
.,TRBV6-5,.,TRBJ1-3,TGTGCCAGCGCCCCCGGTGGGGGCCGGCACACCATATATTTT,CASAPGGGRHTIYF
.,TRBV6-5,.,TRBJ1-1,TGTGCCAGCAGTTACAGGCAGGGAAACACTGAAGCTTTCTTT,CASSYRQGNTEAFF
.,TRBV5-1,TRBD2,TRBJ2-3,TGCGCCAGCAGCTTGCTAGCGGGAATCACAGATACGCAGTATTTT,CASSLLAGITDTQYF
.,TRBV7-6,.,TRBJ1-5,TGTGCCAGCAGCACGCGAGGGGGGTTGCAGCCCCAGCATTTT,CASSTRGGLQPQHF
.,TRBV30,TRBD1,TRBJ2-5,TGTGCCTGGAGGGACAGGGTTGGAGAGACCCAGTACTTC,CAWRDRVGETQYF
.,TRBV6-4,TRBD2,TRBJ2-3,TGTGCCAGCAGTGATGGGCCAGGGGGAGCGGGAGGGCCGACAGATACGCAGTATTTT,CASSDGPGGAGGPTDTQYF
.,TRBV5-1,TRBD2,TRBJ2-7,TGCGCCAGCAGCTACCCACTAGCGGGAGATCTCTACGAGCAGTACTTC,CASSYPLAGDLYEQYF
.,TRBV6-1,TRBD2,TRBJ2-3,TGTGCCAGCACCCCGGGGGGAACGGCAGATACGCAGTATTTT,CASTPGGTADTQYF
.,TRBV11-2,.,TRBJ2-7,TGTGCCAGCAGCGGCATATACGAGCAGTACTTC,CASSGIYEQYF
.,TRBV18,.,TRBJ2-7,TGTGCCAGCTCACCCGGGGGACCTTCCTACGAGCAGTACTTC,CASSPGGPSYEQYF
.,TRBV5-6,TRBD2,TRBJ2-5,TGTGCCAGCAGCTTGGAATTAGCGGGAGAATGGTCCCAGTACTTC,CASSLELAGEWSQYF
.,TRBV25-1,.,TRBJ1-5,TGTGCCAGCAGTGAATGGGGGGGAAATCAGCCCCAGCATTTT,CASSEWGGNQPQHF
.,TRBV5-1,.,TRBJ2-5,TGCGCCAGCAGCCCCGAGGAGGGGGCGCGGGAGACCCAGTACTTC,CASSPEEGARETQYF
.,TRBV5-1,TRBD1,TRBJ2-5,TGCGCCAGCAGCTTGGCGGGACAGGGCGGAGAGACCCAGTACTTC,CASSLAGQGGETQYF